Listed here are 11 T cell receptor beta chains from one sample, sequenced in a study of CD8+ T cells in alopecia areata. cDNA prepared by RNA extraction and subsequent reverse transcription served as the template for sequencing. Only in-frame clones appear in the TCRdb table, and some are missing; sequencing was by immunoSEQ multiplex PCR. There are about 200,000 clones in the sample; around 62% occur only once, and under 0.5% lies in the top ten. Sequenced here: CD4+ T cells sorted from blood, sampled at week 0. The source is a human donor with alopecia areata.

The chain combines TRBV2 with TRBJ1-1; D perhaps matches TRBD1 (6 bases). Germline assignment: CDR1 SNHLY and CDR2 FYNNEI. The CDR3 is made up of 13 amino acids. Deletions cut 8 bases from V and 1 base from J, with 11 bases between. The CDR3 protein is CASHRTENTEAFF. The CDR3, as DNA: TGTGCCAGCCACAGGACAGAGAACACTGAAGCTTTCTTT.

This clone showed up just once. The V and J genes are TRBV27 and TRBJ2-6; 7 nucleotides align to TRBD2. V lost 5 bases and J lost 4; bases outside the gene matches: 8. CDR1 and CDR2 from the germline V gene are MNHEY and SMNVEV (reference sequence). CDR3 length equals 16 residues. This chain's CDR3 is CASSISGTTGANVLTF. CDR3 in DNA: TGTGCCAGCAGTATAAGCGGGACGACGGGGGCCAACGTCCTGACTTTC.

The chain recombines TRBV4-2 with TRBJ1-6, with a tentative D call TRBD1 (5 bases). The CDR3 runs 16 residues. Trimming cost V 4 bases and J 10 bases, with 20 bases left between them. CDR1 and CDR2 from the germline V gene are LGHNA and YNFKEQ. DNA for the CDR3: TGTGCCAGCAGCCCCTCCACCGGACGGGGGGACTCACCCCTCCACTTT. Its translation: CASSPSTGRGDSPLHF.

The CDR3 nucleotides are TGTGCCAGCAGCACGGTACAGTATGGCTACACCTTC. This sequence encodes CASSTVQYGYTF. This chain uses TRBV9 with TRBJ1-2; D unresolved. V was pared by 4 bases and J by 5 bases, with 9 bases between. CDR3 length equals 12 residues. The germline CDR1 and CDR2 sequences are SGDLS and YYNGEE.

This chain links TRBV7-2 with TRBJ1-5; D is uncertain. Germline CDR1 reads SGHTA; CDR2 reads FQGNSA. Between the trimmed V and J ends, which lost 1 base and 5 bases, there was a span of 6 bases. The CDR3 consists of 13 residues. This CDR3 is CASSLGRDQPQHF. CDR3 coding DNA: TGTGCCAGCAGCTTAGGACGCGATCAGCCCCAGCATTTT.

The rearrangement joins TRBV14 to TRBJ2-2; TRBD1 agrees at 8 bases. This CDR3 spans 15 amino acids. Per germline, CDR1 SGHDN and CDR2 FVKESK. Trimming removed 5 bases from V and 2 bases from J; junction bases left unmatched: 4. CDR3 sequence: CASSKGQGNTGELFF. The CDR3 DNA sequence: TGTGCCAGCAGCAAAGGACAGGGAAACACCGGGGAGCTGTTTTTT.

The V call is TRBV29-1, the J call TRBJ2-5; D perhaps matches TRBD1 (6 bases). This CDR3 has 12 residues. Trimming removed 4 bases from V and 5 bases from J, with 11 bases in between. The germline CDR1 and CDR2 sequences are SQVTM and ANQGSEA. The chain's CDR3 is CSVAAGVETQYF. CDR3 coding DNA: TGCAGCGTTGCCGCAGGGGTGGAGACCCAGTACTTC.

The rearrangement links TRBV29-1 to TRBJ1-1, with no clear D. Trimming shortened V by 3 bases and J by 8 bases, and 13 bases separated the two germline ends. This CDR3 spans 12 amino acids. Germline V gene lookup returns CDR1 SQVTM and CDR2 ANQGSEA. The CDR3 is CSVEYVGYEAFF. The CDR3 nucleotides read TGCAGCGTTGAGTATGTTGGGTACGAAGCTTTCTTT.

The chain has TRBV6-6 and TRBJ1-1, with D perhaps TRBD1 (6 bases). The CDR3 is 13 amino acids. V was trimmed by 4 bases and J by 7 bases, leaving 13 bases between them. Per germline, CDR1 MNHNY and CDR2 SVGAGI (reference sequence). The CDR3 sequence is CASSFGGLSEAFF. DNA for the CDR3: TGTGCCAGCAGTTTCGGGGGGCTTAGTGAAGCTTTCTTT.

This clone was observed a few times. This rearrangement joins TRBV7-3 to TRBJ1-6; no clear D. Trimming shortened V by 5 bases and J by 9 bases, and 8 bases separated the two germline ends. Per the germline V gene, CDR1 is SGHTA and CDR2 is FQGTGA. The CDR3 is made up of 12 amino acids. CDR3 coding DNA: TGTGCCAGCAGCAACCCTAGTTCACCCCTCCACTTT. It specifies CASSNPSSPLHF.

This clone was picked up one time. J is TRBJ1-2 and V is TRBV4-1, with 8 bases lining up with TRBD1. Germline V gene sequence: CDR1 MGHRA, CDR2 YSYEKL. The CDR3 runs 15 residues. V lost 4 bases, J lost 4 bases, and 8 bases stayed unmatched. The CDR3 is CASSPRQGSGYGYTF. The CDR3 DNA reads TGCGCCAGCAGCCCTAGACAGGGGTCTGGCTATGGCTACACCTTC.